This T cell receptor beta chain was identified in a study of control samples from healthy donors and cancer patients. CDR3 length equals 15 residues. Germline V gene data show CDR1 as SGHTA and CDR2 as FQGNSA. With 5 bases removed from V and 5 bases from J, the gap between germline ends came to 18 bases. Data came from immunoSEQ multiplex PCR; TCRdb stores just in-frame clones and leaves some out. The sample carries over 100,000 clones, roughly 90% recorded once. The sequence came from a woman in her forties or fifties in good health. Input material: blood. The V call is TRBV7-2, the J call TRBJ1-1, with D possibly matching TRBD1 (6 bases). The CDR3 DNA is TGTGCCAGCAGCCCATTCACAGGGCGGGGTACTGAAGCTTTCTTT. Amino acids: CASSPFTGRGTEAFF.